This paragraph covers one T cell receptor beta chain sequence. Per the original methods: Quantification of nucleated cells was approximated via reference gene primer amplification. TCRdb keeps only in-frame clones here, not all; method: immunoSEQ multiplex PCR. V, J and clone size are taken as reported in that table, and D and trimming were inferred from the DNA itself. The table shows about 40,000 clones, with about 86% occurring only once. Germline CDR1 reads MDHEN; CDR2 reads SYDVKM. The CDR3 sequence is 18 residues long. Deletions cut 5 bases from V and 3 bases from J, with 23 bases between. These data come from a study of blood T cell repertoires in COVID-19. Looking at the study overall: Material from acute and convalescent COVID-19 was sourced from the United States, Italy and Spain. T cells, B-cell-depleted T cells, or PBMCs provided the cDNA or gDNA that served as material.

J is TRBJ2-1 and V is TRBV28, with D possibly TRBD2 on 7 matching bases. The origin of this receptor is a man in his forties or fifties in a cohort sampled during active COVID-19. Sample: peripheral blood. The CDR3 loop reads CASSPRPGGAGHYNEQFF. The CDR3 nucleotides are TGTGCCAGCAGTCCGCGACCGGGGGGCGCGGGCCACTACAATGAGCAGTTCTTC.